This T cell receptor beta chain is drawn from a study of neoadjuvant nivolumab and ipilimumab in lung cancer. General study results and limits: Compared with tumor-adjacent uninvolved lung, resected tumors showed greater richness and clonality. Only a single major-pathologic-response sample was available for clonality analysis.

Produced via immunoSEQ multiplex PCR; TCRdb's table is partial and in-frame only. The repertoire holds about 4,700 clones, with 60% to 85% as singletons. This clone was detected only a few times. Its antigen is unknown. The TCR was taken from an adult with non-small cell lung cancer. Some clones in this sample may be carry-over from other donors' samples. Sample: normal lung tissue adjacent to the tumor, taken after neoadjuvant nivolumab, alone or with ipilimumab, at or shortly before surgery.

CDR3 in DNA: TGTGCCAGCAGGACCAGCGGGATCGGCACAGATACGCAGTATTTT. Translation gives CASRTSGIGTDTQYF. V is TRBV6-6 and J is TRBJ2-3; 7 bases align to TRBD2. Germline V CDR1 and CDR2: MNHNY, SVGAGI (reference sequence). The CDR3 spans 15 residues. Trimming removed 6 bases from V and 1 base from J; junction bases left unmatched: 7.